The 9 T cell receptor beta chains reported below all come from one sample, sequenced in a study of blood T cell repertoires in COVID-19. Sequencing was performed with immunoSEQ multiplex PCR; in TCRdb, only in-frame clones are kept and a portion is missing. The sample includes over 150,000 clones, approximately 91% of them seen just once. Material for sequencing was peripheral blood. The receptors were gathered from a man aged 45-65 years with COVID-19, enrolled during active disease.

The chain links TRBV19 to TRBJ2-7, with D tentatively TRBD1 (5 bases). Trimming stripped 5 bases from V and 0 bases from J, with 11 bases between. This CDR3 spans 14 amino acids. CDR1 and CDR2 from the germline V gene are LNHDA and SQIVND (reference sequence). The CDR3, as DNA: TGTGCCAGTAGTCGAAGGGGCGCCTCCTACGAGCAGTACTTC. Protein sequence: CASSRRGASYEQYF.

The chain recombines TRBV11-2 with TRBJ2-5, with TRBD2 matching 8 bases. The length of the CDR3 is 16 residues. The germline CDR1 and CDR2 sequences are SGHAT and FQNNGV. Germline trimming cut 6 bases from V and 2 bases from J; bases unmatched to any gene: 11. The DNA for the CDR3 is TGTGCCAGCAGGACAAATGTTATAGCGGGACAAGAGACCCAGTACTTC. This translates into CASRTNVIAGQETQYF.

The rearrangement uses TRBV6-2 or TRBV6-3 and TRBJ1-1; maybe TRBD1 (5 bases). The CDR3 length is 12 residues. Trimming took off 6 bases at V and 7 bases at J, with 12 bases between the two ends. Germline lookup yields CDR1 MNHEY and CDR2 SVGEGT. Here the CDR3 DNA reads TGTGCCAGCAGCCGGGGCTACCTTGAAGCTTTCTTT. Its translation: CASSRGYLEAFF.

This clone has only one observation. The rearrangement uses TRBV5-5 and TRBJ1-1, with 9 bases identical to TRBD1. CDR1 and CDR2 from the germline V gene are SGHKS and YYEKEE (reference sequence). The CDR3 covers 18 residues. The trim removed 4 bases at V and 5 bases at J, leaving 18 bases unmatched. The CDR3 DNA follows: TGTGCCAGCAGCCCGATTACACCGGGACAGGGATTGATGACTGAAGCTTTCTTT. Its protein is CASSPITPGQGLMTEAFF.

This clone was seen a single time. The chain is built from TRBV5-8 and TRBJ2-2; D is unclear. V was pared by 0 bases and J by 4 bases, with 16 bases between. The CDR3 is 17 amino acids. The germline CDR1 and CDR2 sequences are SGHTS and YDEGEE. In DNA, the CDR3 is TGTGCCAGCAGCTTGGCTTTCTCTGCCGGCGGCACCGGGGAGCTGTTTTTT. The encoded protein is CASSLAFSAGGTGELFF.

This chain connects TRBV11-2 to TRBJ1-5; D is perhaps TRBD1 (6 bases). Trimming took off 1 base at V and 5 bases at J, with 9 bases between the two ends. The CDR3 is 14 amino acids. The germline V gene has CDR1 SGHAT and CDR2 FQNNGV. CDR3 loop: CASSLAQGDQPQHF. The CDR3 DNA sequence: TGTGCCAGCAGCTTAGCACAGGGAGATCAGCCCCAGCATTTT. The full variable domain, with the rest looked up from reference TRBV11-2 and TRBJ1-5, is EAGVAQSPRYKIIEKRQSVAFWCNPISGHATLYWYQQILGQGPKLLIQFQNNGVVDDSQLPKDRFSAERLKGVDSTLKIQPAKLEDSAVYLCASSLAQGDQPQHFGDGTRLSIL.

The chain employs TRBV11-2 and TRBJ2-3, with TRBD2 identical over 8 bases. The CDR3 runs to 14 residues. Trimming at V came to 6 bases and at J to 0 bases, leaving 2 bases not matched to a gene. Germline loops: CDR1 SGHAT, CDR2 FQNNGV. Here the CDR3 reads CASRAGASTDTQYF. The CDR3 DNA is TGTGCCAGCAGAGCGGGAGCTAGCACAGATACGCAGTATTTT.

The gene calls are TRBV5-1 and TRBJ2-7; a possible D gene is TRBD1 (6 bases). This CDR3 is built from 14 residues. CDR1 is SGHRS, CDR2 YFSETQ, per germline. V was pared by 0 bases and J by 5 bases, with 12 bases between. DNA for the CDR3: TGCGCCAGCAGCTTGGGGGGGCTTTTGGACGAGCAGTACTTC. Translation gives CASSLGGLLDEQYF. Full variable domain (missing parts from reference TRBV5-1 and TRBJ2-7): KAGVTQTPRYLIKTRGQQVTLSCSPISGHRSVSWYQQTPGQGLQFLFEYFSETQRNKGNFPGRFSGRQFSNSRSEMNVSTLELGDSALYLCASSLGGLLDEQYFGPGTRLTVT.

The CDR3 DNA is TGTGCCAGCAGTGGGACAGAAATGAACACTGAAGCTTTCTTT. Protein product: CASSGTEMNTEAFF. This chain joins TRBV2 and TRBJ1-1; possible D gene TRBD1, 6 bases. Deletions cut 4 bases from V and 0 bases from J, with 9 bases between. The CDR3 totals 14 residues. Germline CDR1 is SNHLY and CDR2 is FYNNEI.